The 22 T cell receptor beta chains given below trace back to one sample, sequenced in a study of blood T cell repertoires in COVID-19 (dated by TCRdb to 2020 to 2022). Libraries were constructed by the immunoSEQ multiplex PCR assay. TCRdb obtained this table from immuneACCESS and retained in-frame rearrangements with V and J assigned. These tables miss some clones; where compared with another copy, unresolved V genes account for less than half of the shortfall, and the remainder is unexplained. For this sample the table gives fewer than 200,000 clones, of which roughly 83% were detected only once. In total, the top ten clones hold over 1.5% of the sample. Sequencing was carried out using peripheral blood. The source is a human donor in a cohort sampled during active COVID-19.

The J gene is TRBJ2-7, the V gene TRBV7-2; TRBD1 agrees at 9 bases. V dropped 4 bases and J dropped 4; count of bases not matched to a gene: 5. Per the germline V gene, CDR1 is SGHTA and CDR2 is FQGNSA. The CDR3 has 14 amino acids. CDR3: CASSSGTGYYEQYF. The CDR3, as DNA: TGTGCCAGCAGCTCCGGGACAGGGTATTACGAGCAGTACTTC.

The V gene is TRBV6-5, the J gene TRBJ1-1; weak D call: TRBD1 (6 bases). Germline CDR1 and CDR2: MNHEY and SVGAGI. V gave up 5 bases and J gave up 3 bases, with 13 bases separating them. The CDR3 extends over 14 amino acids. In DNA form, the CDR3 reads TGTGCCAGCAGTCTAAGGGACACCTACACTGAAGCTTTCTTT. Residues: CASSLRDTYTEAFF.

The chain employs TRBV7-3 and TRBJ2-1, with 7 bases that match TRBD2. The V gene end was trimmed by 4 bases and the J gene end by 2 bases; junction bases not matched to a gene: 5. CDR1 and CDR2 from the germline V gene are SGHTA and FQGTGA. This CDR3 spans 15 amino acids. CDR3 loop: CASSSKAGPYNEQFF. In nucleotides, the CDR3 is TGTGCCAGCAGCTCTAAAGCGGGACCCTACAATGAGCAGTTCTTC.

The chain has TRBV10-2 and TRBJ1-5; a possible D gene is TRBD1 (5 bases). Germline V gives CDR1 WSHSY, CDR2 SAAADI. V shed 3 bases and J shed 4 bases, with 13 bases lying between them. There are 15 residues in the CDR3. The CDR3 loop is CASSDPTGINQPQHF. CDR3 bases: TGCGCCAGCAGTGATCCCACAGGAATAAATCAGCCCCAGCATTTT.

The CDR3 region has the DNA TGTGCCAGTAGCGACAGGGCCGACTCAAACTATGGCTACACCTTC. Translating it yields CASSDRADSNYGYTF. J is TRBJ1-2 and V is TRBV19, with TRBD1 matching 7 bases. Looked up from germline, CDR1 is LNHDA and CDR2 is SQIVND (reference sequence). The CDR3 has 15 amino acids. V gave up 6 bases and J gave up 2 bases; unmatched junction bases: 9.

The chain has TRBV5-4 and TRBJ2-3; possible D gene TRBD1, 6 bases. CDR3 size: 16 residues. Germline CDR1 is SGHNT and CDR2 is YYREEE (reference sequence). V dropped 2 bases and J dropped 2 bases, with 15 bases sitting between them. The CDR3 sequence: CASSFSDRRYTDTQYF. Written as DNA, the CDR3 is TGTGCCAGCAGCTTCTCGGACAGACGATACACAGATACGCAGTATTTT.

DNA for the CDR3: TGTGCCAGCAGTTCGGACAAAACCTCTTCAGAAGCTTTCTTT. It is translated as CASSSDKTSSEAFF. The J gene is TRBJ1-1, the V gene TRBV6-2 or TRBV6-3, with a tentative D call TRBD1 (5 bases). CDR1 is MNHEY and CDR2 is SVGEGT in the germline V gene. The V end lost 4 bases, the J end lost 8 bases, and 17 bases lay between the germline ends. CDR3 length: 14 residues.

This chain links TRBV19 with TRBJ1-4; D unclear. CDR3 size: 14 residues. Germline V CDR1 and CDR2: LNHDA, SQIVND (reference sequence). V lost 5 bases and J 3 bases, leaving 10 bases between the germline ends. The CDR3 coding sequence is TGTGCCAGTAGTTGGAGGCCTGCTAATGAAAAACTGTTTTTT. This codes for CASSWRPANEKLFF.

The CDR3, as DNA: TGTGCCAGCAGTCCTCTAGCGAGGGGCGAGCAGTACTTC. Translation gives CASSPLARGEQYF. The rearrangement uses TRBV12-3 or TRBV12-4 and TRBJ2-7; possible D gene TRBD2, 6 bases. V was shortened by 5 bases and J by 6 bases, with 14 bases between the two germline ends. CDR3 size: 13 residues.

This chain joins TRBV6-5 and TRBJ1-6; 8 nucleotides agree with TRBD1. Per germline, CDR1 MNHEY and CDR2 SVGAGI. This CDR3 contains 15 residues. V shed 6 bases and J 4 bases; nucleotides not matched to a gene: 5. CDR3 DNA sequence: TGTGCCAGCAGGGAGGACAGGGTATATAATTCACCCCTCCACTTT. This sequence encodes CASREDRVYNSPLHF.

V gene TRBV19 combines with J gene TRBJ2-7, with D maybe TRBD2 (6 bases). The CDR3 is 14 amino acids. Germline V gene data show CDR1 as LNHDA and CDR2 as SQIVND (reference sequence). The ends were cut back, 6 bases at V and 1 base at J, with 13 bases in the middle. This CDR3 reads CASSSGLTSYEQYF. In nucleotides, the CDR3 is TGTGCCAGTAGCTCGGGACTGACTTCCTACGAGCAGTACTTC.

This chain links TRBV7-9 with TRBJ2-1, with TRBD1 identical over 9 bases. Germline CDR1 is SEHNR and CDR2 is FQNEAQ (reference sequence). The CDR3 is 16 residues long. The V and J ends lost 2 bases and 4 bases, in that order; junction bases with no gene match: 6. The DNA for the CDR3 is TGTGCCAGCAGCTTACCCGACAGGGGGATTTACAATGAGCAGTTCTTC. It yields the protein CASSLPDRGIYNEQFF.

This chain links TRBV20-1 with TRBJ2-1; D gene unclear. The germline V and J ends were trimmed by 3 bases and 0 bases, with 9 bases remaining between them. The CDR3 has 14 residues. Germline CDR1 DFQATT, CDR2 SNEGSKA (reference sequence). The CDR3 here is CSASGQISYNEQFF. CDR3 DNA: TGCAGTGCTAGTGGGCAAATCTCCTACAATGAGCAGTTCTTC.

CDR3 sequence: CASSHVGQGAGELFF. CDR3 sequence (DNA): TGCGCCAGCAGCCATGTAGGACAGGGGGCCGGGGAGCTGTTTTTT. The chain joins TRBV4-1 to TRBJ2-2; 10 nucleotides match TRBD1. Germline V gene data show CDR1 as MGHRA and CDR2 as YSYEKL. V was pared by 3 bases and J by 6 bases, with 4 bases of the junction left unmatched. The CDR3 is 15 amino acids.

The chain recombines TRBV19 with TRBJ2-7; 10 nucleotides line up with TRBD1. The CDR3 length is 16 residues. The germline V gene has CDR1 LNHDA and CDR2 SQIVND (reference sequence). After removal of 5 bases from V and 6 bases from J, the junction contained 13 bases not matched to a gene. In nucleotides, the CDR3 is TGTGCCAGTAGTTCCCACCTCGGGGGACAGGGGTTCGAGCAGTACTTC. Its translation is CASSSHLGGQGFEQYF.

J is TRBJ2-3 and V is TRBV4-3, with a tentative D call TRBD2 (5 bases). The CDR3 covers 16 residues. Germline CDR1 reads LGHNA; CDR2 reads YSLEER. V shed 4 bases and J shed 0 bases, with 14 bases lying between them. The CDR3 loop reads CASSRVLSASTDTQYF. The CDR3, as DNA: TGCGCCAGCAGCCGGGTGCTTAGCGCCAGCACAGATACGCAGTATTTT.

The chain recombines TRBV6-5 with TRBJ2-2; 7 nucleotides align to TRBD2. This CDR3 is 15 amino acids long. Trimming cost V 8 bases and J 2 bases; bases outside gene matches: 8. Germline lookup yields CDR1 MNHEY and CDR2 SVGAGI. Here the CDR3 reads CASQGGTTNTGELFF. DNA of the CDR3: TGTGCCAGCCAGGGCGGGACTACCAACACCGGGGAGCTGTTTTTT.

The chain couples TRBV4-2 to TRBJ2-1; 7 nucleotides align to TRBD2. Germline lookup yields CDR1 LGHNA and CDR2 YNFKEQ. V lost 0 bases, J lost 2 bases, and 4 bases stayed unmatched. The length of the CDR3 is 16 residues. DNA for the CDR3: TGTGCCAGCAGCCAAGATACTAGCGCCACCTACAATGAGCAGTTCTTC. This translates into CASSQDTSATYNEQFF.

This chain links TRBV5-4 with TRBJ1-5; TRBD1 agrees at 7 bases. V lost 0 bases to trimming and J lost 7 bases; unmatched junction nucleotides: 4. The germline gives CDR1 SGHNT, CDR2 YYREEE (reference sequence). CDR3 size: 14 residues. In DNA form, the CDR3 reads TGTGCCAGCAGCTTGGGGGCAGGGGGGCAGCCCCAGCATTTT. Translating it yields CASSLGAGGQPQHF.

V and J are TRBV11-3 and TRBJ2-6, with TRBD1 matching over 11 bases. Germline assignment: CDR1 SGHNT and CDR2 YENEEA. The CDR3 sequence is 17 residues long. V lost 4 bases and J lost 4; bases outside the gene matches: 6. In DNA form, the CDR3 reads TGTGCCAGCAGCTCGGGACAGGGGGGTTCCGGGGCCAACGTCCTGACTTTC. Translated: CASSSGQGGSGANVLTF.

This clone appeared a few times. The chain combines TRBV10-3 with TRBJ2-7; TRBD1 agrees at 9 bases. V was clipped by 2 bases and J by 7 bases; unmatched bases: 6. CDR1 and CDR2 from the germline V gene are ENHRY and SYGVKD. CDR3 size: 14 residues. The CDR3 region is CAISEGTGSGEQYF. The CDR3 DNA reads TGTGCCATCAGTGAGGGGACAGGGTCCGGAGAGCAGTACTTC.

The chain links TRBV4-1 to TRBJ1-1; D call uncertain. The V end was cut by 0 bases, the J end by 11 bases, with 10 bases between. There are 12 residues in the CDR3. Germline lookup yields CDR1 MGHRA and CDR2 YSYEKL. The CDR3 DNA reads as TGCGCCAGCAGCCAAGACACCCGGGAGGCTTTCTTT. It translates to CASSQDTREAFF.